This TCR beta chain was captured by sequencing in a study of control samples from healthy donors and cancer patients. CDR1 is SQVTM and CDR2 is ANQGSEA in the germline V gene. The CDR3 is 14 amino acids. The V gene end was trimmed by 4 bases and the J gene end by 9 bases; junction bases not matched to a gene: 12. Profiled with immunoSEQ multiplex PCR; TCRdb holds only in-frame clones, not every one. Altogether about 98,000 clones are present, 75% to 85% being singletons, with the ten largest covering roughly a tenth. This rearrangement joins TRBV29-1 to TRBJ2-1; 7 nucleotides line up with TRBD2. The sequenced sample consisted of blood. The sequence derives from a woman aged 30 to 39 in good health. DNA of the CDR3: TGCAGCGTTGCGAGCGGGGTCACGTCGGTTGAGCAGTTCTTC. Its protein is CSVASGVTSVEQFF.